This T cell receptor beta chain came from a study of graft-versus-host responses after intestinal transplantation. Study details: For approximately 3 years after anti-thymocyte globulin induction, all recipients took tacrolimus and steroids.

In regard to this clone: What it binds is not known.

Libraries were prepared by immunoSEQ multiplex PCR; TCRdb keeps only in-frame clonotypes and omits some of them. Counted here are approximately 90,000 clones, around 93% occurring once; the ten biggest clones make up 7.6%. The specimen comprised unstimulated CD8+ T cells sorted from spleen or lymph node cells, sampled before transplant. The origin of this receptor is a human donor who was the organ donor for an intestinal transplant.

The CDR3 loop is CASSSRGDTPGYYGYTF. The CDR3 DNA sequence: TGCGCCAGCAGCTCTAGGGGGGACACCCCTGGATACTATGGCTACACCTTC. The genes are TRBV5-1 and TRBJ1-2; possibly TRBD1 for D (6 bases). The V end lost 3 bases, the J end lost 3 bases, and 21 bases lay between the germline ends. Germline-derived CDR1 and CDR2 are SGHRS and YFSETQ. This CDR3 spans 17 amino acids.